These 3 T cell receptor beta chains were sequenced from one sample in a study of cytotoxic CD8 clonotypes in ibrutinib-treated CLL. Sequencing used immunoSEQ multiplex PCR; TCRdb keeps in-frame clones, though not all of them. The sample gives 100,000 to 150,000 clones, over 75% of which show up once; roughly 2% is in the top ten. Source: PBMCs, taken after 24 months of ibrutinib treatment. The receptors derive from a human donor with chronic lymphocytic leukemia.

V and J are TRBV5-6 and TRBJ2-5; weak D call: TRBD2 (7 bases). Germline assignment: CDR1 SGHDT and CDR2 YYEEEE. Trimming removed 4 bases at V and 4 bases at J, with 20 bases between. The CDR3 extends over 16 amino acids. The DNA of the CDR3 is TGTGCCAGCAGCCCAACCACGGGGGGCTGGTTAGAGACCCAGTACTTC. It is translated as CASSPTTGGWLETQYF.

This chain joins TRBV9 and TRBJ2-7, with D maybe TRBD2 (6 bases). The CDR3 loop spans 16 amino acids. Germline assignment: CDR1 SGDLS and CDR2 YYNGEE. V was pared by 0 bases and J by 0 bases, with 13 bases between. The CDR3 nucleotides are TGTGCCAGCAGCGTAGGGGGAGGACAACACTCCTACGAGCAGTACTTC. Translation: CASSVGGGQHSYEQYF.

The chain recombines TRBV27 with TRBJ1-1; 9 bases align to TRBD1. The CDR3 contains 18 residues. The ends lost 6 bases at V and 4 bases at J; junction bases unmatched: 18. Germline V gene lookup returns CDR1 MNHEY and CDR2 SMNVEV (reference sequence). The CDR3 nucleotides read TGTGCCAGCAGCGCCCTACCCGGGACAGGGACCGGTAGCACTGAAGCTTTCTTT. Its translation: CASSALPGTGTGSTEAFF.